These 25 T cell receptor beta chains originate from one sample sequenced in a study of T cell responses to AZD1222 COVID-19 vaccine. Here immunoSEQ multiplex PCR was the method, and the copy in TCRdb shows in-frame clones only, minus some. Of tens of thousands of clones in the sample, roughly 89% were seen once. The material was peripheral blood, obtained on day 0 of MenACWY control vaccination. The source of these receptors is an adult in good health.

The V call is TRBV5-6, the J call TRBJ2-1; TRBD2 agrees at 10 bases. Germline V lookup: CDR1 SGHDT, CDR2 YYEEEE. V lost 4 bases and J lost 4; bases outside the gene matches: 8. The CDR3 is 16 residues long. The CDR3 DNA reads TGTGCCAGCAGCGGATTAGCGGGGGGCAATTACAATGAGCAGTTCTTC. Translated: CASSGLAGGNYNEQFF. The variable domain in full, with the rest retrieved from reference TRBV5-6 and TRBJ2-1, is DAGVTQSPTHLIKTRGQQVTLRCSPKSGHDTVSWYQQALGQGPQFIFQYYEEEERQRGNFPDRFSGHQFPNYSSELNVNALLLGDSALYLCASSGLAGGNYNEQFFGPGTRLTVL.

The V gene is TRBV28, the J gene TRBJ1-5; 8 positions match TRBD1. V dropped 5 bases and J dropped 5; count of bases not matched to a gene: 11. The V gene's germline CDR1 is MDHEN and CDR2 SYDVKM. This CDR3 comprises 16 residues. The CDR3 DNA reads TGTGCCAGCAGTCTCAGGGGGCTGTTAGTTGATCAGCCCCAGCATTTT. Translated: CASSLRGLLVDQPQHF.

This clone was found a few times. This chain connects TRBV6-1 to TRBJ1-1, with D possibly matching TRBD1 (5 bases). The CDR3 covers 17 residues. The germline gives CDR1 MNHNS, CDR2 SASEGT. Trimming took off 0 bases at V and 4 bases at J, with 18 bases between the two ends. The CDR3 DNA follows: TGTGCCAGCAGTGAAGCAGTCGCAGGGAGGTCGGGCACTGAAGCTTTCTTT. This encodes CASSEAVAGRSGTEAFF.

The V and J genes are TRBV20-1 and TRBJ2-3; D is uncertain. This CDR3 contains 11 residues. The germline CDR1 and CDR2 sequences are DFQATT and SNEGSKA (reference sequence). Trimming pared 2 bases from V and 7 bases from J, leaving 7 bases between. The DNA of the CDR3 is TGCAGTGCTAGATGGGGAAATACGCAGTATTTT. Translating gives CSARWGNTQYF.

The rearrangement uses TRBV6-5 and TRBJ2-6, with TRBD1 matching 7 bases. Germline V gene lookup returns CDR1 MNHEY and CDR2 SVGAGI. Trimming at V came to 6 bases and at J to 2 bases, leaving 1 base not matched to a gene. The CDR3 contains 14 residues. CDR3 sequence: CASRGTAGANVLTF. The CDR3 coding sequence is TGTGCCAGCAGAGGGACAGCTGGGGCCAACGTCCTGACTTTC.

The V and J genes are TRBV10-1 and TRBJ1-2; D possibly corresponds to TRBD1 (6 bases). The CDR3 has 14 residues. Per the germline V gene, CDR1 is WNHNN and CDR2 is SYGVQD (reference sequence). V was pared by 4 bases and J by 3 bases, with 12 bases between. The CDR3 reads CASSGEGGDYGYTF. The CDR3 nucleotides are TGCGCCAGCAGTGGAGAAGGGGGAGACTATGGCTACACCTTC.

V gene TRBV28 combines with J gene TRBJ2-1, with TRBD1 matching over 7 bases. The ends lost 7 bases at V and 1 base at J; junction bases unmatched: 4. Germline lookup yields CDR1 MDHEN and CDR2 SYDVKM. This CDR3 is 14 amino acids long. The CDR3 region has the DNA TGTGCCAGCACCCGGGACAGTTCCTACAATGAGCAGTTCTTC. This translates into CASTRDSSYNEQFF. The full variable domain, rest sourced from reference TRBV28 and TRBJ2-1, is DVKVTQSSRYLVKRTGEKVFLECVQDMDHENMFWYRQDPGLGLRLIYFSYDVKMKEKGDIPEGYSVSREKKERFSLILESASTNQTSMYLCASTRDSSYNEQFFGPGTRLTVL.

In DNA, the CDR3 is TGTGCCAGCCATAGGGCAGAGGCAGATACGCAGTATTTT. This translates into CASHRAEADTQYF. The J gene is TRBJ2-3, the V gene TRBV11-2, with no clear D. In germline, CDR1 is SGHAT, CDR2 FQNNGV. Between the trimmed V and J ends, which lost 8 bases and 4 bases, there was a span of 13 bases. The CDR3 length is 13 residues.

This chain uses TRBV29-1 with TRBJ2-5, with 10 bases matching TRBD1. CDR3 size: 14 residues. Germline trimming cut 7 bases from V and 4 bases from J; bases unmatched to any gene: 9. The germline V gene has CDR1 SQVTM and CDR2 ANQGSEA. The CDR3 spells CSGPRDRGVETQYF. For the CDR3, the DNA is TGCAGCGGACCCCGGGACAGGGGAGTAGAGACCCAGTACTTC. The entire variable domain, with the rest obtained from reference TRBV29-1 and TRBJ2-5, is as follows: SAVISQKPSRDICQRGTSLTIQCQVDSQVTMMFWYRQQPGQSLTLIATANQGSEATYESGFVIDKFPISRPNLTFSTLTVSNMSPEDSSIYLCSGPRDRGVETQYFGPGTRLLVL.

This chain joins TRBV28 and TRBJ2-1; unclear D gene. Trimming pared 7 bases from V and 5 bases from J, leaving 9 bases between. Germline-derived CDR1 and CDR2 are MDHEN and SYDVKM. This CDR3 region has 12 residues. CDR3 in DNA: TGTGCCAGCATGCAAGCCCACAATGAGCAGTTCTTC. Protein sequence: CASMQAHNEQFF.

This clone was seen a single time. The J gene is TRBJ2-1, the V gene TRBV7-9; D unresolved. Germline CDR1 reads SEHNR; CDR2 reads FQNEAQ (reference sequence). CDR3 length equals 15 residues. Trimming removed 6 bases from V and 7 bases from J, with 19 bases in between. In DNA, the CDR3 is TGTGCCAGCAGTGCGCCCCGGGCCCCCCGGAATGAGCAGTTCTTC. Its translation: CASSAPRAPRNEQFF.

The CDR3 region has the DNA TGTGCCAGTAGGAACAGGGAAAGCAATCAGCCCCAGCATTTT. Translated: CASRNRESNQPQHF. V gene TRBV19 combines with J gene TRBJ1-5; possible D gene TRBD1, 6 bases. The CDR3 is 14 amino acids. From germline, CDR1 is LNHDA and CDR2 SQIVND (reference sequence). Trimming took 6 bases from V and 1 from J, leaving 10 bases between them.

The chain couples TRBV4-3 to TRBJ1-3; the D is unclear. The germline gives CDR1 LGHNA, CDR2 YSLEER. This CDR3 is built from 16 residues. V was pared by 1 base and J by 0 bases, with 10 bases between. CDR3 amino acids: CASSQVVGASGNTIYF. CDR3 DNA sequence: TGCGCCAGCAGCCAAGTTGTCGGAGCCTCTGGAAACACCATATATTTT.

The V gene is TRBV28, the J gene TRBJ2-7; TRBD1 might be the D (6 bases). This CDR3 has 15 amino acids. Germline CDR1 and CDR2: MDHEN and SYDVKM. The V gene lost 3 bases and the J gene lost 0 bases, with 12 bases spanning the gap. In nucleotides, the CDR3 is TGTGCCAGCAGTTTGGCCGGGACAATCTCCTACGAGCAGTACTTC. Translation gives CASSLAGTISYEQYF.

The V and J genes are TRBV28 and TRBJ1-1, with a possible D match to TRBD1 (6 bases). CDR1 and CDR2 (germline): MDHEN, SYDVKM. Trimming shortened V by 6 bases and J by 4 bases, and 12 bases separated the two germline ends. The CDR3 sequence is 13 residues long. The CDR3 nucleotides read TGTGCCAGCAGCACAGGGATGCGCACTGAAGCTTTCTTT. Amino acids: CASSTGMRTEAFF.

The chain recombines TRBV29-1 with TRBJ2-3; D not resolved. The CDR3 is 12 residues long. V dropped 3 bases and J dropped 4 bases, with 8 bases sitting between them. The germline V gene has CDR1 SQVTM and CDR2 ANQGSEA. The CDR3 region has the DNA TGCAGCGTTGAGGGTTCTTCAGATACGCAGTATTTT. Encoded protein: CSVEGSSDTQYF.

The gene calls are TRBV9 and TRBJ2-7, with D perhaps TRBD2 (5 bases). V lost 6 bases, J lost 2 bases, and 18 bases lay in between. The CDR3 has 15 residues. CDR1 is SGDLS, CDR2 YYNGEE, per germline. CDR3 sequence: CASNPEATGTYEQYF. DNA of the CDR3: TGTGCCAGCAACCCCGAGGCCACGGGAACCTACGAGCAGTACTTC.

This sequence joins TRBV7-8 and TRBJ2-7; a possible D gene is TRBD2 (5 bases). The germline CDR1 and CDR2 sequences are SGHVS and FQNEAQ. CDR3 length equals 15 residues. The V end lost 5 bases, the J end lost 0 bases, and 14 bases lay between the germline ends. CDR3 sequence reads: CASSILTGSSYEQYF. CDR3 in DNA: TGTGCCAGCAGCATCCTGACGGGGAGCTCCTACGAGCAGTACTTC. Using reference TRBV7-8 and TRBJ2-7 for the parts outside the CDR3, the full variable domain is GAGVSQSPRYKVAKRGQDVALRCDPISGHVSLFWYQQALGQGPEFLTYFQNEAQLDKSGLPSDRFFAERPEGSVSTLKIQRTQQEDSAVYLCASSILTGSSYEQYFGPGTRLTVT.

This chain links TRBV29-1 with TRBJ2-1; D is undetermined. Germline V CDR1 and CDR2: SQVTM, ANQGSEA. The CDR3 contains 11 residues. Trimming pared 8 bases from V and 7 bases from J, leaving 12 bases between. The chain's CDR3 is CSLNLGNEQFF. The CDR3 DNA reads as TGCAGCCTAAACTTGGGGAATGAGCAGTTCTTC.

The chain has TRBV19 and TRBJ2-5, with D perhaps matching TRBD1 (5 bases). Germline V gives CDR1 LNHDA, CDR2 SQIVND (reference sequence). V shed 4 bases and J shed 2 bases, with 14 bases lying between them. The CDR3 contains 15 residues. In nucleotides, the CDR3 is TGTGCCAGTAGTAGCCGGACATCGACTCAAGAGACCCAGTACTTC. Encoded protein: CASSSRTSTQETQYF. The full variable domain, rest sourced from reference TRBV19 and TRBJ2-5, is DGGITQSPKYLFRKEGQNVTLSCEQNLNHDAMYWYRQDPGQGLRLIYYSQIVNDFQKGDIAEGYSVSREKKESFPLTVTSAQKNPTAFYLCASSSRTSTQETQYFGPGTRLLVL.

The genes are TRBV7-2 and TRBJ1-1, with no clear D. V dropped 5 bases and J dropped 2 bases, with 15 bases sitting between them. CDR1 and CDR2 (germline): SGHTA, FQGNSA. This CDR3 spans 15 amino acids. Here the CDR3 reads CASSPLETPNTEAFF. CDR3 coding DNA: TGTGCCAGCAGCCCCTTAGAGACCCCTAACACTGAAGCTTTCTTT.

This clone was detected a few times. The V call is TRBV7-9, the J call TRBJ1-5; a weak D match, TRBD1 (6 bases). Trimming took off 1 base at V and 2 bases at J, with 12 bases between the two ends. Germline CDR1 SEHNR, CDR2 FQNEAQ (reference sequence). The length of the CDR3 is 16 residues. The CDR3 loop is CASSLEGGYGNQPQHF. In nucleotides, the CDR3 is TGTGCCAGCAGCTTAGAGGGGGGGTATGGCAATCAGCCCCAGCATTTT.

The chain recombines TRBV7-8 with TRBJ2-3; 7 nucleotides align to TRBD2. Germline trimming cut 2 bases from V and 5 bases from J; bases unmatched to any gene: 4. This CDR3 spans 14 amino acids. Germline V gene data show CDR1 as SGHVS and CDR2 as FQNEAQ. The CDR3: CASSLRASGDTQYF. The CDR3 DNA sequence: TGTGCCAGCAGCTTACGGGCTAGCGGAGATACGCAGTATTTT.

This clone was seen only once. The chain combines TRBV25-1 with TRBJ2-2, with D unresolved. Germline loops: CDR1 MGHDK, CDR2 SYGVNS. Trimming left V 6 bases short and J 6 bases short, with 5 bases between. The CDR3 consists of 11 residues. CDR3 amino acids: CASRWSGELFF. CDR3 DNA sequence: TGTGCCAGCAGGTGGTCCGGGGAGCTGTTTTTT.

The V and J genes are TRBV6-1 and TRBJ1-1, with D tentatively TRBD1 (5 bases). V lost 1 base and J 2 bases, leaving 11 bases between the germline ends. The CDR3 totals 15 residues. CDR1 is MNHNS and CDR2 is SASEGT in the germline V gene. The CDR3, as DNA: TGTGCCAGCAGTGAAGGATGGCAGGGCAACACTGAAGCTTTCTTT. Amino acids: CASSEGWQGNTEAFF.